This TCR beta chain was profiled in a study of cytomegalovirus exposure and HLA in healthy donors. Profiling relied on immunoSEQ multiplex PCR, and the TCRdb table lists in-frame clones only, not all of them. The data show fewer than 200,000 clones, around 84% seen once. V shed 2 bases, J shed 7 bases, and the junction held 14 bases outside the gene matches. CDR1 and CDR2 (germline): GTSNPN, SVGIG (reference sequence). This CDR3 is built from 15 residues. The rearrangement uses TRBV30 and TRBJ2-7, with 7 bases fitting TRBD2. The material sequenced was PBMCs. This receptor was identified in a man aged 18 to 29 in good health and CMV-seropositive. CDR3 in DNA: TGTGCCTGGAGTTTTTCAGGGAGGGTGGCGAAGGAGCAGTACTTC. Its protein is CAWSFSGRVAKEQYF.